This TCR beta chain was profiled in a study of T-cell reconstitution after alpha-beta-depleted transplantation in children. Germline CDR1 reads DFQATT; CDR2 reads SNEGSKA (reference sequence). Trimming took 4 bases from V and 9 from J, leaving 10 bases between them. The CDR3 totals 11 residues. This clonotype was observed at least ten times. What it binds is not known. Regarding the study as a whole: Where some patients showed high TCRbeta diversity at day 60, it came from recipient T cells and thymic progenitors that had survived. Reports say that about two months after transplant, the alpha-beta T cells came out of several hundred graft clones that had expanded. A year had passed since transplant, and T-cell counts and diversity by then came mostly from newly produced T cells.

The authors prepared the TCRbeta library with unique molecular identifiers. TCRdb reprocessed the PCR reads via MiXCR and lists one record per CDR3 protein. The table has about 300,000 distinct CDR3 sequences, less than 9.5% seen once; the top ten hold 9.1%. V usage is TRBV20-1 and J usage is TRBJ2-1; D is undetermined. The material was peripheral blood, obtained 360 days after TCRalphabeta/CD19-depleted stem cell transplant. The receptor's source is a female patient aged 2-9 years who had a stem cell transplant for Fanconi anemia, so the T cells may come from the graft donor. The DNA for the CDR3 is TGCAGTGCTACCCCAGGCGGTGAGCAGTTCTTC. Protein: CSATPGGEQFF.